Below, 9 T cell receptor beta chains from the same sample are listed, as sequenced in a study of PD-1 blockade in classical Hodgkin lymphoma. Sequencing used immunoSEQ multiplex PCR; TCRdb keeps in-frame clones, though not all of them. The data contain tens of thousands of clones, approximately 92% of them seen just once; the ten biggest clones take up 15%. All patients relapsed after autologous stem cell transplantation, and brentuximab vedotin exposure varied. The sample consisted of peripheral blood mononuclear cells (PBMCs), taken at baseline. The receptors originated from a human donor with classical Hodgkin lymphoma.

This rearrangement joins TRBV29-1 to TRBJ1-4; 10 nucleotides match TRBD1. Germline V CDR1 and CDR2: SQVTM, ANQGSEA. Trimming cost V 6 bases and J 8 bases; bases outside gene matches: 15. The CDR3 is made up of 16 amino acids. CDR3: CSVPGQGILSREKLFF. In nucleotides, the CDR3 is TGCAGCGTACCGGGACAGGGGATTTTAAGCCGCGAAAAACTGTTTTTT.

This rearrangement joins TRBV5-1 to TRBJ1-2, with D tentatively TRBD1 (5 bases). CDR3 size: 15 residues. The germline V gene encodes CDR1 SGHRS and CDR2 YFSETQ. Between the trimmed V and J ends, which lost 3 bases and 2 bases, there was a span of 14 bases. CDR3 DNA sequence: TGCGCCAGCAGCTACCTCCGGAGGGGAAACTATGGCTACACCTTC. Its translation: CASSYLRRGNYGYTF.

The chain has TRBV5-1 and TRBJ1-2, with D possibly being TRBD1 (6 bases). V was cut by 0 bases and J by 8 bases, with 11 bases left in between. The CDR3 extends over 13 amino acids. The V gene's germline CDR1 is SGHRS and CDR2 YFSETQ. The CDR3 region is CASSLDLGHGYTF. The CDR3 DNA reads TGCGCCAGCAGCTTGGATTTGGGACACGGCTACACCTTC.

The chain uses TRBV7-3 and TRBJ1-2; 9 positions match TRBD1. CDR3 length: 16 amino acids. Germline assignment: CDR1 SGHTA and CDR2 FQGTGA. After removal of 6 bases from V and 2 bases from J, the junction contained 10 bases not matched to a gene. In DNA, the CDR3 is TGTGCCAGCAGACGATCCGCCGGGACAGGGAACTATGGCTACACCTTC. Its translation: CASRRSAGTGNYGYTF.

The CDR3 region is CAISPGQDGYTF. The CDR3 DNA is TGTGCCATCAGCCCGGGACAGGATGGCTACACCTTC. The chain employs TRBV10-3 and TRBJ1-2, with TRBD1 matching 8 bases. The V gene's germline CDR1 is ENHRY and CDR2 SYGVKD. The junction had 3 bases not matched to a gene; V was cut back by 6 bases and J by 6 bases. CDR3 length: 12 amino acids.

The chain uses TRBV2 and TRBJ1-2, with TRBD1 matching 7 bases. CDR3 length: 12 amino acids. From germline, CDR1 is SNHLY and CDR2 FYNNEI. With 8 bases clipped from V and 1 base from J, the junction kept 1 base outside the gene matches. The CDR3 DNA reads as TGTGCCAGCCACAGGGGTAACTATGGCTACACCTTC. It encodes CASHRGNYGYTF.

This chain links TRBV18 with TRBJ2-7, with unresolved D. Germline assignment: CDR1 KGHSH and CDR2 LQKENI. Trimming pared 6 bases from V and 2 bases from J, leaving 11 bases between. CDR3 length: 13 residues. This CDR3 is CASSYPETYEQYF. The CDR3 nucleotides read TGTGCCAGCTCCTACCCAGAGACCTACGAGCAGTACTTC. The entire variable domain, with the rest obtained from reference TRBV18 and TRBJ2-7, is as follows: NAGVMQNPRHLVRRRGQEARLRCSPMKGHSHVYWYRQLPEEGLKFMVYLQKENIIDESGMPKERFSAEFPKEGPSILRIQQVVRGDSAAYFCASSYPETYEQYFGPGTRLTVT.

This clone was picked up one time. V usage is TRBV13 and J usage is TRBJ1-1; no clear D gene. Germline V CDR1 and CDR2: PRHDT, FYEKMQ (reference sequence). V shed 3 bases and J shed 6 bases, with 8 bases lying between them. The CDR3 has 12 amino acids. The CDR3 DNA sequence: TGTGCCAGCAGCTTCCTCTCCGCTGAAGCTTTCTTT. It is translated as CASSFLSAEAFF.

The chain links TRBV5-4 to TRBJ1-2; D gene uncertain. V was cut by 4 bases and J by 5 bases, with 18 bases left in between. Per the germline V gene, CDR1 is SGHNT and CDR2 is YYREEE (reference sequence). The CDR3 is 15 amino acids. DNA for the CDR3: TGTGCCAGCAGCGGAGGTAAAGGAAGATCTTATGGCTACACCTTC. Encoded protein: CASSGGKGRSYGYTF.